These 20 T cell receptor beta chains share one sample of origin, sequenced in a study of a mutant IDH1 vaccine in newly diagnosed glioma. No antigen is known for these receptors. This sample's time point: week 35, safety follow-up. The vaccine gave 300 ug of a 20-mer mutant IDH1 peptide subcutaneously per dose. Some clones are missing from TCRdb's copy, which holds only in-frame ones; the method was immunoSEQ multiplex PCR. This table holds roughly 50,000 clones, around 85% found once. The material was PBMCs, obtained from a glioma patient whose treatment included an IDH1 peptide vaccine. These receptors came from a man in his forties with glioma.

The V and J genes are TRBV5-4 and TRBJ2-5, with D possibly TRBD1 on 6 matching bases. Trimming removed 4 bases from V and 1 base from J, with 14 bases in between. CDR1 is SGHNT, CDR2 YYREEE, per germline (reference sequence). The CDR3 loop spans 15 amino acids. The CDR3: CASSLLDRPQETQYF. For the CDR3, the DNA is TGTGCCAGCAGCCTCCTCGACAGGCCCCAAGAGACCCAGTACTTC.

V is TRBV5-1 and J is TRBJ2-3; D is perhaps TRBD1 (6 bases). The germline V gene encodes CDR1 SGHRS and CDR2 YFSETQ. The CDR3 loop spans 13 amino acids. The V gene lost 4 bases and the J gene lost 5 bases, with 11 bases spanning the gap. CDR3 coding DNA: TGCGCCAGCAGCGTAACAGGGAGAGATACGCAGTATTTT. Translating it yields CASSVTGRDTQYF.

The CDR3 reads CASSPEGAGAEAFF. In nucleotides, the CDR3 is TGCGCCAGCAGCCCGGAGGGGGCAGGTGCGGAAGCTTTCTTT. The rearrangement joins TRBV5-1 to TRBJ1-1; 7 nucleotides agree with TRBD1. Germline CDR1 SGHRS, CDR2 YFSETQ. CDR3 length: 14 amino acids. V lost 4 bases and J lost 8; bases outside the gene matches: 11. Full variable domain (missing parts from reference TRBV5-1 and TRBJ1-1): KAGVTQTPRYLIKTRGQQVTLSCSPISGHRSVSWYQQTPGQGLQFLFEYFSETQRNKGNFPGRFSGRQFSNSRSEMNVSTLELGDSALYLCASSPEGAGAEAFFGQGTRLTVV.

The rearrangement links TRBV12-5 to TRBJ2-7; 8 bases agree with TRBD1. The ends lost 2 bases at V and 5 bases at J; junction bases unmatched: 11. From germline, CDR1 is LGHNT and CDR2 FRNRAP. This CDR3 region has 16 residues. The CDR3 DNA reads TGTGCTAGTGGTTTGTCCCCGGACAGGGTGACTCACGAGCAGTACTTC. This encodes CASGLSPDRVTHEQYF.

V is TRBV9 and J is TRBJ1-4, with D perhaps TRBD1 (5 bases). The germline CDR1 and CDR2 sequences are SGDLS and YYNGEE. This CDR3 region has 17 residues. Trimming removed 0 bases from V and 0 bases from J, with 12 bases in between. CDR3 DNA sequence: TGTGCCAGCAGCGTAGCCGGGGCGGGGGCAACTAATGAAAAACTGTTTTTT. Protein sequence: CASSVAGAGATNEKLFF.

This clone was seen only a few times. The rearrangement joins TRBV30 to TRBJ1-6; D is uncertain. The V end was cut by 2 bases, the J end by 0 bases, with 11 bases between. The CDR3 is 16 residues long. CDR1 and CDR2 from the germline V gene are GTSNPN and SVGIG (reference sequence). The DNA for the CDR3 is TGTGCCTGGAGTCTAAGCCCAAGCTCCTATAATTCACCCCTCCACTTT. It is translated as CAWSLSPSSYNSPLHF.

The rearrangement uses TRBV27 and TRBJ2-5; 7 bases are shared with TRBD2. Unmatched junction bases numbered 24, after V lost 2 bases and J lost 0 bases. The CDR3 is 22 residues long. Looked up from germline, CDR1 is MNHEY and CDR2 is SMNVEV (reference sequence). The CDR3 protein is CASSLRYGGSLPGGSYQETQYF. Here the CDR3 DNA reads TGTGCCAGCAGTTTACGGTATGGCGGGAGCCTTCCCGGAGGGTCGTACCAAGAGACCCAGTACTTC.

V usage is TRBV5-1 and J usage is TRBJ2-5, with 8 positions matching TRBD2. Germline V gene lookup returns CDR1 SGHRS and CDR2 YFSETQ. J gave up 4 bases and V 2 bases, and 10 bases lay outside the gene matches. This CDR3 contains 16 residues. CDR3 protein: CASSFVAGGTGETQYF. CDR3 in DNA: TGCGCCAGCAGCTTCGTTGCGGGGGGCACCGGAGAGACCCAGTACTTC.

This chain links TRBV6-6 with TRBJ2-5, with 8 nucleotides matching TRBD2. This CDR3 contains 15 residues. Germline V CDR1 and CDR2: MNHNY, SVGAGI (reference sequence). The trim removed 2 bases at V and 5 bases at J, leaving 7 bases unmatched. The CDR3, as DNA: TGTGCCAGCAGTTACAGCGGGGGCGGGCTTGAGACCCAGTACTTC. Protein: CASSYSGGGLETQYF.

This rearrangement joins TRBV4-2 to TRBJ1-6, with D unresolved. The CDR3 covers 16 residues. V dropped 2 bases and J dropped 6 bases, with 14 bases sitting between them. Looked up from germline, CDR1 is LGHNA and CDR2 is YNFKEQ. The CDR3 nucleotides are TGTGCCAGCAGCCAACATCAAGGCGATGTTAATTCACCCCTCCACTTT. Residues: CASSQHQGDVNSPLHF.

The genes are TRBV6-1 and TRBJ2-1; 12 positions agree with TRBD2. The CDR3 runs to 15 residues. After removal of 2 bases from V and 4 bases from J, the junction contained 0 bases not matched to a gene. Germline lookup yields CDR1 MNHNS and CDR2 SASEGT. CDR3 loop: CASSETSGGYNEQFF. DNA of the CDR3: TGTGCCAGCAGTGAAACTAGCGGGGGGTACAATGAGCAGTTCTTC.

The chain joins TRBV30 to TRBJ1-4, with a tentative D call TRBD1 (6 bases). The CDR3 runs to 13 residues. With 4 bases removed from V and 10 bases from J, the gap between germline ends came to 16 bases. Looked up from germline, CDR1 is GTSNPN and CDR2 is SVGIG (reference sequence). CDR3 sequence: CAWTVGGAGKLFF. The CDR3 coding sequence is TGTGCCTGGACCGTCGGGGGGGCTGGAAAACTGTTTTTT.

This clone came up once. The V gene is TRBV5-4, the J gene TRBJ1-2; a possible D gene is TRBD1 (6 bases). Germline V CDR1 and CDR2: SGHNT, YYREEE (reference sequence). V was shortened by 3 bases and J by 6 bases, with 15 bases between the two germline ends. CDR3 size: 14 residues. The CDR3 is CASSSLGGGDGYTF. CDR3 DNA sequence: TGTGCCAGCAGCTCCCTCGGGGGCGGGGATGGCTACACCTTC.

The V call is TRBV27, the J call TRBJ1-5; possibly TRBD1 for D (5 bases). Germline lookup yields CDR1 MNHEY and CDR2 SMNVEV (reference sequence). Trimming took off 5 bases at V and 5 bases at J, with 16 bases between the two ends. There are 15 residues in the CDR3. For the CDR3, the DNA is TGTGCCAGCAGTGCCGACGGGCGGGACTATCAGCCCCAGCATTTT. It translates to CASSADGRDYQPQHF.

The rearrangement uses TRBV4-1 and TRBJ2-7, with TRBD2 matching 7 bases. Trimming took 1 base from V and 3 from J; bases not matched to a gene: 0. CDR3 length equals 13 residues. Germline V gene data show CDR1 as MGHRA and CDR2 as YSYEKL. CDR3 sequence: CASSQASGYEQYF. The CDR3 DNA is TGCGCCAGCAGCCAAGCTAGCGGCTACGAGCAGTACTTC.

This clone was recorded once. The chain links TRBV7-3 to TRBJ2-3, with D uncertain. Germline V CDR1 and CDR2: SGHTA, FQGTGA. V shed 2 bases and J shed 6 bases, with 9 bases lying between them. CDR3 length: 13 residues. CDR3 DNA: TGTGCCAGCAGCTTAGGGCAGACGGATACGCAGTATTTT. Translated, it gives CASSLGQTDTQYF.

This clone was observed a handful of times. The V call is TRBV10-1, the J call TRBJ2-7; 11 nucleotides align to TRBD1. The J segment lost 5 bases and the V segment lost 7 bases, leaving 7 bases of the junction unmatched. The length of the CDR3 is 14 residues. The germline V gene encodes CDR1 WNHNN and CDR2 SYGVQD (reference sequence). The CDR3 DNA reads TGCGCCAGCAATTTGGGACAGGGGGTTAACGAGCAGTACTTC. It encodes CASNLGQGVNEQYF.

This clone was picked up a small number of times. This rearrangement joins TRBV7-2 to TRBJ2-4; 7 nucleotides match TRBD2. With V trimmed by 0 bases and J by 1 base, 3 bases remained unmatched. CDR1 and CDR2 from the germline V gene are SGHTA and FQGNSA. This CDR3 spans 16 amino acids. The CDR3 region has the DNA TGTGCCAGCAGCTTAGCCGAGACTAGCGCCAAAAACATTCAGTACTTC. Its protein product is CASSLAETSAKNIQYF.

J is TRBJ1-6 and V is TRBV7-2; D might be TRBD1 (6 bases). V lost 5 bases, J lost 13 bases, and 21 bases lay in between. CDR1 and CDR2 from the germline V gene are SGHTA and FQGNSA. The CDR3 totals 15 residues. CDR3 in DNA: TGTGCCAGCAGCCCCAGCCAGGGGTCGGTCTCCCCCCTCCACTTT. Its protein is CASSPSQGSVSPLHF.

The chain links TRBV9 to TRBJ2-3; 8 bases are shared with TRBD2. The CDR3 covers 15 residues. Germline-derived CDR1 and CDR2 are SGDLS and YYNGEE. The J segment lost 1 base and the V segment lost 0 bases, leaving 1 base of the junction unmatched. Written as DNA, the CDR3 is TGTGCCAGCAGCGTAGCCGGGGGGGGCACAGATACGCAGTATTTT. It encodes CASSVAGGGTDTQYF.